Given below is one TCR beta chain in context. The antigen remains undetermined. The ends were cut back, 6 bases at V and 6 bases at J, with 19 bases in the middle. This CDR3 has 15 amino acids. Germline V CDR1 and CDR2: MNHEY, SVGAGI. This entry comes from a study of cytomegalovirus exposure and HLA in healthy donors. Repertoires were generated with immunoSEQ multiplex PCR, while TCRdb's copy carries only in-frame clones and drops some. The sample lists roughly 200,000 clones, around 80% seen once, with roughly 1.2% in the top ten. Broader study findings: It was approximately 160 TCR beta chains that were listed as cytomegalovirus-associated. While the bulk of TCR sequences proved rare, some public TCRs turned up in many donors. The tendency of first-cohort TCR clusters to co-occur in the 120 or so validation repertoires was the finding of a later analysis.

This TCR came from a woman in her thirties in good health and CMV-seronegative. Sequenced material: PBMCs. The chain couples TRBV6-5 to TRBJ2-3, with TRBD1 as a possible D gene (6 bases). The CDR3 DNA follows: TGTGCCAGCAGCAAGAGTTGGGGGCGCCCCGATACGCAGTATTTT. This gives the protein CASSKSWGRPDTQYF.